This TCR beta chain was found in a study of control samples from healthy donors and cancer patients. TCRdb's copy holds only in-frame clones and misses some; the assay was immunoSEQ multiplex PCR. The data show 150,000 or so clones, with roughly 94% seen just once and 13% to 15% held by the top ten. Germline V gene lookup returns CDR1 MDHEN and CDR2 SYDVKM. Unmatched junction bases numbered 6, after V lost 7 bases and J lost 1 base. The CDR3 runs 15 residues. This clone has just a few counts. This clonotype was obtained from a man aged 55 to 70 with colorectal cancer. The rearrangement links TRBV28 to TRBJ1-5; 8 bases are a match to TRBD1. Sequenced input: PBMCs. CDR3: CASNLDRASNQPQHF. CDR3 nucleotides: TGTGCCAGCAACTTGGACAGGGCCAGCAATCAGCCCCAGCATTTT.